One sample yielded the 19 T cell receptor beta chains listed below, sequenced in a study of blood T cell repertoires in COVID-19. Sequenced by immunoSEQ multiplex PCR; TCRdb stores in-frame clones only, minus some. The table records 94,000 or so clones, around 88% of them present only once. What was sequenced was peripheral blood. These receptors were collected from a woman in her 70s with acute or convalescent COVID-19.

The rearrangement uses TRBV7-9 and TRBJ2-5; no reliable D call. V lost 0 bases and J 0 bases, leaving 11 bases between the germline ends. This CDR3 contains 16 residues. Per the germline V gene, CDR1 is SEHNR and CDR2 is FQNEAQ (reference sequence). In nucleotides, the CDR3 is TGTGCCAGCAGCTTAGCCTTGAGCAATTACCAAGAGACCCAGTACTTC. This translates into CASSLALSNYQETQYF. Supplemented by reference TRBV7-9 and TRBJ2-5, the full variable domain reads DTGVSQNPRHKITKRGQNVTFRCDPISEHNRLYWYRQTLGQGPEFLTYFQNEAQLEKSRLLSDRFSAERPKGSFSTLEIQRTEQGDSAMYLCASSLALSNYQETQYFGPGTRLLVL.

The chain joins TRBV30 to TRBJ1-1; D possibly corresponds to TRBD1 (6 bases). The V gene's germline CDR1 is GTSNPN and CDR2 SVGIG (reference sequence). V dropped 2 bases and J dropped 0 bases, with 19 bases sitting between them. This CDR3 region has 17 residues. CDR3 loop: CAWSYSSTAGVNTEAFF. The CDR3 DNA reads TGTGCCTGGAGTTATTCCTCTACTGCAGGGGTGAACACTGAAGCTTTCTTT.

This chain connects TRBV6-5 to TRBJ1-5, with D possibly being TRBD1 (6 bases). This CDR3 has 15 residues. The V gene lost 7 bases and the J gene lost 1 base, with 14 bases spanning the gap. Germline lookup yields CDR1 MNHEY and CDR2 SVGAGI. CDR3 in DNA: TGTGCCAGCAAACCCGGGACAACCAGCAATCAGCCCCAGCATTTT. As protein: CASKPGTTSNQPQHF.

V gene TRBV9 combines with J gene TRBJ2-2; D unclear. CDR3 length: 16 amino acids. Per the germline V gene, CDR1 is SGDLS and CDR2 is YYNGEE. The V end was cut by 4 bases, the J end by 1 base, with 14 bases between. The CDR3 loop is CASSPRAGRNTGELFF. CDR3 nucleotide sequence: TGTGCCAGCAGCCCCCGAGCAGGCAGGAACACCGGGGAGCTGTTTTTT.

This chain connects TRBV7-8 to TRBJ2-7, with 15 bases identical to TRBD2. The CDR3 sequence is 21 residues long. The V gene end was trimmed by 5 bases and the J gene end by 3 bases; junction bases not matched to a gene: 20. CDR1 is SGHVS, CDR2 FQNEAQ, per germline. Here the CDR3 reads CASSRQIWTAKGLAGGYEQYF. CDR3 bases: TGTGCCAGCAGCCGCCAAATCTGGACAGCAAAGGGACTAGCGGGGGGCTACGAGCAGTACTTC.

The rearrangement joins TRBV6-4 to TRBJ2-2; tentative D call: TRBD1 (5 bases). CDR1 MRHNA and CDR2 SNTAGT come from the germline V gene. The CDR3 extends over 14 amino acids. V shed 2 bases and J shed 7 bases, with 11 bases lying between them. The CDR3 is CASSDQGDGGELFF. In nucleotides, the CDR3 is TGTGCCAGCAGTGACCAGGGTGATGGCGGGGAGCTGTTTTTT.

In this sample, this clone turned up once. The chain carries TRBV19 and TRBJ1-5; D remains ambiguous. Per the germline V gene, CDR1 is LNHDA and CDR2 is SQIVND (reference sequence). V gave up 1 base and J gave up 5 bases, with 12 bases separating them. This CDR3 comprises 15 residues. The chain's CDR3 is CASSIGRTGYQPQHF. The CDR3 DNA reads TGTGCCAGTAGTATAGGACGGACGGGGTATCAGCCCCAGCATTTT.

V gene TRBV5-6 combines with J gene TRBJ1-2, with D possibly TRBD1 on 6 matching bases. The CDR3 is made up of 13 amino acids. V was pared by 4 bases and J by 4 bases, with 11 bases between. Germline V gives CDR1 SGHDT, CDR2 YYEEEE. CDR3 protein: CASSPQGFYGYTF. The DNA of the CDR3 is TGTGCCAGCAGCCCCCAGGGGTTCTATGGCTACACCTTC.

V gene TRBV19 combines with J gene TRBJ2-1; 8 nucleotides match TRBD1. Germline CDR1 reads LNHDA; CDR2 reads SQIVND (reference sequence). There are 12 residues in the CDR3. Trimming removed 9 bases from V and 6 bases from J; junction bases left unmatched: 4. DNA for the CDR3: TGTGCCAGCCGGACAGGGATCAATGAGCAGTTCTTC. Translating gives CASRTGINEQFF.

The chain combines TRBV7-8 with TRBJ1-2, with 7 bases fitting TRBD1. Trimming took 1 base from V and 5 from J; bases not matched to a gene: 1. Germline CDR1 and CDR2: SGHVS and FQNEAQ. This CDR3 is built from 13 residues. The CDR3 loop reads CASSLGQGYGYTF. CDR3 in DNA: TGTGCCAGCAGCTTAGGACAGGGTTATGGCTACACCTTC.

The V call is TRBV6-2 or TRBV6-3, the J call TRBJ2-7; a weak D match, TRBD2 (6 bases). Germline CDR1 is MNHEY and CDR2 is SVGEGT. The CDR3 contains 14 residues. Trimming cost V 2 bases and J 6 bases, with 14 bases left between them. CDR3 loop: CASSYTRTGVEQYF. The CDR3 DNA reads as TGTGCCAGCAGTTACACTAGGACGGGGGTCGAGCAGTACTTC.

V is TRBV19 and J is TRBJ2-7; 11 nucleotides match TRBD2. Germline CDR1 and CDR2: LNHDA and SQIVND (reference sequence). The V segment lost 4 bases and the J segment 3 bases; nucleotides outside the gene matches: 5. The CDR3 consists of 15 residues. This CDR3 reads CASSTLAGGIYEQYF. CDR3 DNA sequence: TGTGCCAGTAGTACCTTAGCGGGGGGGATCTACGAGCAGTACTTC.

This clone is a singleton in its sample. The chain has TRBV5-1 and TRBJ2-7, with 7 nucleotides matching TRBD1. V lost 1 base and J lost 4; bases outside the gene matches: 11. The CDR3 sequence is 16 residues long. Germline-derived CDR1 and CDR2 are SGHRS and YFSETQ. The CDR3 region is CASSLFEQGPSYEQYF. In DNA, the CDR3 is TGCGCCAGCAGCTTGTTCGAACAGGGGCCCTCTTACGAGCAGTACTTC.

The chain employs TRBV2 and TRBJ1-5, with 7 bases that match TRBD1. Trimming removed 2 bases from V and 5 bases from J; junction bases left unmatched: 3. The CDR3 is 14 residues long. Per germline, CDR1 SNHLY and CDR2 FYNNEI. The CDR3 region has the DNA TGTGCCAGCAGTGAATTAGGGGGCTATCAGCCCCAGCATTTT. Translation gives CASSELGGYQPQHF.

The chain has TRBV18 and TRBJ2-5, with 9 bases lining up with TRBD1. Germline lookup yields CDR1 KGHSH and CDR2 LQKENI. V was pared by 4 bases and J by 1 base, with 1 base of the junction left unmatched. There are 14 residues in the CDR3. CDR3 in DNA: TGTGCCAGCTCACGGACAGGGGCCCAAGAGACCCAGTACTTC. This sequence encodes CASSRTGAQETQYF. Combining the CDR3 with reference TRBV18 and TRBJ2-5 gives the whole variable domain NAGVMQNPRHLVRRRGQEARLRCSPMKGHSHVYWYRQLPEEGLKFMVYLQKENIIDESGMPKERFSAEFPKEGPSILRIQQVVRGDSAAYFCASSRTGAQETQYFGPGTRLLVL.

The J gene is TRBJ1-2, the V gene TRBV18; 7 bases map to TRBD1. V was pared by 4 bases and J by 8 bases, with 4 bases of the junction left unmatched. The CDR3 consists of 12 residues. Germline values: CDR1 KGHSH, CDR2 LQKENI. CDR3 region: CASSLQGEGYTF. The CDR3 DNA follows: TGTGCCAGCTCACTCCAGGGGGAAGGCTACACCTTC.

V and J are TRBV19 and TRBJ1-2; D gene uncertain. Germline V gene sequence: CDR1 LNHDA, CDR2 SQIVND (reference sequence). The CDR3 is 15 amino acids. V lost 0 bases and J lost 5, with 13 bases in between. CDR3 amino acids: CASSIEKAVRYGYTF. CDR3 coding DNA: TGTGCCAGTAGTATAGAGAAGGCCGTGCGGTATGGCTACACCTTC. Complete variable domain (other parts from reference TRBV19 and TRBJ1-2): DGGITQSPKYLFRKEGQNVTLSCEQNLNHDAMYWYRQDPGQGLRLIYYSQIVNDFQKGDIAEGYSVSREKKESFPLTVTSAQKNPTAFYLCASSIEKAVRYGYTFGSGTRLTVV.

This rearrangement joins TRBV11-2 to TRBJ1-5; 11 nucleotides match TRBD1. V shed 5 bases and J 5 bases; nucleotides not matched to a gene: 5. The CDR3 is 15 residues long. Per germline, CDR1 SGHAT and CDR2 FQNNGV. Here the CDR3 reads CASSPWTGGDQPQHF. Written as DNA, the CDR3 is TGTGCCAGCAGCCCTTGGACAGGGGGCGATCAGCCCCAGCATTTT.

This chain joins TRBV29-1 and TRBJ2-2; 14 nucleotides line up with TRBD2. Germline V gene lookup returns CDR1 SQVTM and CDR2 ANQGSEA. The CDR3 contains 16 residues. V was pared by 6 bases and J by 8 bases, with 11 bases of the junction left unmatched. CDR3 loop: CSVGFGLAGGLGELFF. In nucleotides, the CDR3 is TGCAGCGTCGGATTCGGACTAGCGGGAGGTTTAGGGGAGCTGTTTTTT.